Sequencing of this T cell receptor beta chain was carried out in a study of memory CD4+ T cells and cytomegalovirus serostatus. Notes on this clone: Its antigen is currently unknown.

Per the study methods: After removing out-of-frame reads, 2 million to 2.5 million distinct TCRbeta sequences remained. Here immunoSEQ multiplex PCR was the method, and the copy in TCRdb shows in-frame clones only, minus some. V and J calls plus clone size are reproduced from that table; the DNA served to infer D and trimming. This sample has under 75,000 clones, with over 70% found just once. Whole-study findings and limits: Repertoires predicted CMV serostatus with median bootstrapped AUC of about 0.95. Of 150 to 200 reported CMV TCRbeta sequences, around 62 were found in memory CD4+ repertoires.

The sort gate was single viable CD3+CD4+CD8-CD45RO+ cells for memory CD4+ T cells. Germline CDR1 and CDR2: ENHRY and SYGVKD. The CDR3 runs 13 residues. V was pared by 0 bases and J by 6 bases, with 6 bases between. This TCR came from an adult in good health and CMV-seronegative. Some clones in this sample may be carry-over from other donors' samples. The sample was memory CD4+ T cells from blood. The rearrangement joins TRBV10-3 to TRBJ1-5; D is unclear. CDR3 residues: CAISESSGQPQHF. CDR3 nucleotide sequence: TGTGCCATCAGTGAGTCGTCGGGTCAGCCCCAGCATTTT.